The present T cell receptor (beta chain) was sequenced within a study of beta chain features in type 1 diabetes (dated 2018 in TCRdb). Concerning the study at large: Mean age, gender distribution, total cell number and subset yield were not different between patients and healthy donors. In the study, TCRB repertoires of sorted circulating CD4+ T cell subsets from recently diagnosed type 1 diabetes patients were compared with those of matched healthy donors. Across all samples, roughly 110,000,000 sorted cells were examined, and cell number per subset correlated strongly with RNA yield. Whereas all 30 or so donors provided naive and central memory subsets, regulatory and stem cell-like memory subsets were isolated from just 8 patients and roughly eight healthy donors.

A single peripheral blood draw of about 116 mL on average was collected from each donor into heparinised tubes. Naive, central memory, regulatory and stem cell-like memory CD4+ T cells were sorted on a BD FACSAria II using a panel including CD45RO, CCR7, CD25, CD127, CD95 and CD27. A purity above 95% was achieved for all sorted populations. Right away, PBMCs were isolated by Lymphoprep density gradient centrifugation and were stained directly, with no culture step. So that batch effects would be minimized, each experiment stained and sorted samples in pairs, pairing one healthy donor with one patient. General study outcomes and caveats: Patients with type 1 diabetes made fewer insertions and deleted more nucleotides at VDJ recombination sites, implying thymic rearrangement abnormalities. The naive, central memory and regulatory TCRB repertoires appeared to resemble one another more closely among patients than among healthy donors. Type 1 diabetes patients showed a moderate but significant shortening of TCRB CDR3 length in all four CD4+ subsets. Because cDNA was sequenced instead of genomic DNA, activated cells with high expression could be over-represented, although the groups did not differ in activation or CD3 levels. Because small numbers of individuals were included in the HLA sub-analyses, any influence of HLA type on TCRB rearrangement was left unresolved. PCR might favor shorter templates, but patient and control samples were amplified and corrected together, so any skew would affect both groups equally.

CDR1 and CDR2, per the germline V gene, are SNHLY and FYNNEI. V drops 4 bases and J drops 4 bases, leaving 10 bases in between. CDR3 length: 13 amino acids, cysteine to phenylalanine. The entry retains the CDR3 DNA only, 39 bases that are in frame from base 1. This clone has more than one count but fewer than ten. It has no known antigen specificity. Base qualities were left out, and no much larger clone turns up one base away. The entire isolated RNA was reverse transcribed using the High Capacity cDNA Reverse Transcription Kit, and thus expressed TCRB transcripts were sequenced. Naive, central memory and regulatory T cell samples underwent deep immunoSEQ sequencing, averaging about 3.57 million total reads per sample. Sorted cells were lysed in RLT buffer and RNA was extracted with DNase-treated RNeasy Micro or Mini kits, depending on cell number. Each cell subset was processed on its own to prevent cross-contamination, while patient and healthy donor samples were processed together. The immunoSEQ multiplex PCR was used to amplify TCRB sequences from cDNA, generating 87-bp fragments that spanned the CDR3 region. The amplicons were sequenced using the Illumina HiSeq platform. On the study's bioinformatics: PCR bias was corrected computationally using synthetic template baselines, and reads within Hamming distance 2 were collapsed, with unmergeable singletons discarded. By aligning reads against IMGT, V, D and J genes, CDR3 length, and insertions or deletions at six rearrangement sites were assigned. Within each subset, clonotype counts were normalized to sorted cell number, after which true diversity and Gini coefficients were computed with the tcR R package. The overlap coefficient, calculated on TCRB nucleotide sequences, was used to quantify repertoire sharing. As a proxy for the pre-selection repertoire, out-of-frame TCRB sequences from naive cells were analyzed. In TCRdb, the immuneACCESS table is reduced to in-frame sequences with V and J assigned. These tables do not hold every clone; where another copy was compared, an unresolved V gene accounts for under half, and the others remain unexplained. The D gene and trimming were derived from the DNA, and the V and J assignments and clone size from that table. This sample comprises 970,000 or so clones, 17% of them detected only once. 0.02% to 0.03% of the sample comes from the top ten.

The rearranged chain carries TRBV2 and TRBJ1-1; D gene: possibly TRBD1, on 6 matching bases. Sequencing was performed on naive CD4+ T cells from blood. This specimen's cell subset or site label, interpreted: true naive CD4+ T cells. The receptor's source is a woman between 18 and 30 years old in good health. The CDR3 amino acid sequence is: CASSVEGGTEAFF. At the DNA level, the sequence is TGTGCCAGCAGTGTGGAGGGGGGCACTGAAGCTTTCTTT.